This T cell receptor (beta chain) was profiled in a study of somatic mutations in cytotoxic T cells in rheumatoid arthritis. About the research overall: Nearly 100% purity was obtained when some V beta antibody-stained T-cell populations were flow-sorted; these included V beta1+ cells sequenced for TCRB.

Using immunoSEQ multiplex PCR, the repertoire was profiled, and TCRdb retains in-frame clones only, with some absent. The sample shows approximately 3,800 clones, 60% to 80% of them seen only once. This CDR3 contains 13 residues. The ends were cut back, 0 bases at V and 2 bases at J, with 7 bases in the middle. The germline CDR1 and CDR2 sequences are GTSNPN and SVGIG (reference sequence). Sequencing used CD8+ T cells sorted from blood. The clonotype comes from an adult with rheumatoid arthritis. This chain connects TRBV30 to TRBJ1-2; D gene ambiguous. CDR3 residues: CAWSVVSNYGYTF. The CDR3 region has the DNA TGTGCCTGGAGTGTAGTGTCAAACTATGGCTACACCTTC.